A few counts support the clone carrying this T cell receptor (beta chain). This CDR3 contains 13 residues. CDR1 is SGHRS, CDR2 YFSETQ, per germline. V was trimmed by 3 bases and J by 7 bases, leaving 11 bases between them. This entry is derived from a study of response to subunit inactivated influenza vaccine. Each CDR3 protein is one row after TCRdb ran MiXCR on the RT-PCR reads. This sample has around 760,000 distinct CDR3 sequences, with about 14% found just once. The clonotype was recovered from a man in his fifties or sixties who received an inactivated influenza vaccine. The material was PBMCs from blood, obtained less than 15 days before vaccination. This chain links TRBV5-1 with TRBJ2-1; no reliable D call. CDR3: CASSYLWANEQFF. The CDR3, as DNA: TGCGCCAGCAGCTACCTGTGGGCGAATGAGCAGTTCTTC.